The clone carrying this T cell receptor beta chain came up once. This CDR3 comprises 12 residues. The germline CDR1 and CDR2 sequences are SGDLS and YYNGEE. V dropped 0 bases and J dropped 4 bases, with 4 bases sitting between them. This sample is part of a study of PD-L1 blockade in urothelial cancer. Study as a whole: About 90% of the 29 patients were males with bladder-origin urothelial cancer. Samples came from 3 weeks, at the second dose, and 6 weeks into treatment. Patients' histories included 0 to 3 prior chemotherapy regimens.

TCRdb's copy holds only in-frame clones and misses some; the assay was immunoSEQ multiplex PCR. The sample gives more than 40,000 clones, 88% of which show up once; around an eighth is in the top ten. The source is a woman aged 55-70 years with urothelial cancer. J is TRBJ1-2 and V is TRBV9; D unresolved. The source material was PBMCs, sampled around atezolizumab (anti-PD-L1) treatment. The CDR3 region is CASSVASYGYTF. CDR3 sequence (DNA): TGTGCCAGCAGCGTAGCTTCCTATGGCTACACCTTC.